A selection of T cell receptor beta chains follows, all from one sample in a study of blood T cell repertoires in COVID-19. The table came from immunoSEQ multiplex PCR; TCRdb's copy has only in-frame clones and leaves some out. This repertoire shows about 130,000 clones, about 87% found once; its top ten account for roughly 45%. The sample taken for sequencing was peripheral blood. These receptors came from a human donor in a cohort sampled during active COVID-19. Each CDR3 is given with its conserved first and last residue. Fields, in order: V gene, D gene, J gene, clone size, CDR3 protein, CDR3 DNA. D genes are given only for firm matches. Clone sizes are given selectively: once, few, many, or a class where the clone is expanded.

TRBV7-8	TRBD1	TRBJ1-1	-	CASSLRTGDRGRDTEAFF	TGTGCCAGCAGCTTGCGGACCGGGGACAGGGGGCGGGACACTGAAGCTTTCTTT
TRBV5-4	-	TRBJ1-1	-	CASGRATASWTEAFF	TGTGCCAGCGGCCGGGCGACAGCAAGTTGGACTGAAGCTTTCTTT
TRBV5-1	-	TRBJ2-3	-	CASSRGGASAADTQYF	TGCGCCAGCAGCCGAGGGGGCGCTAGCGCCGCAGATACGCAGTATTTT
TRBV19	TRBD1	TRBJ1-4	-	CASSTGGGTGNEKLFF	TGTGCCAGTAGTACCGGGGGCGGGACAGGGAATGAAAAACTGTTTTTT
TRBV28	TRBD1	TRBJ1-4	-	CASSPRQGGAEKLFF	TGTGCCAGCAGTCCAAGACAGGGTGGCGCTGAAAAACTGTTTTTT
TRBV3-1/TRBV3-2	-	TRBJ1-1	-	CASSHFGGADTEAFF	TGTGCCAGCAGCCACTTCGGGGGTGCGGACACTGAAGCTTTCTTT
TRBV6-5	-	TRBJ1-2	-	CASRAGVGYTF	TGTGCCAGCAGAGCAGGGGTCGGCTACACCTTC
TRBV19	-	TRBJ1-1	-	CASSINRDTEAFF	TGTGCCAGTAGTATTAACAGGGACACTGAAGCTTTCTTT
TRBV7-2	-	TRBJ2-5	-	CASSLEGVSEETQYF	TGTGCCAGCAGCTTAGAAGGGGTTTCTGAAGAGACCCAGTACTTC
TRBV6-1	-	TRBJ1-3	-	CASSERSGNTIYF	TGTGCCAGCAGTGAAAGGAGTGGAAACACCATATATTTT
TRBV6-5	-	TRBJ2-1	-	CASSYSRVNEQFF	TGTGCCAGCAGTTACTCGAGGGTCAATGAGCAGTTCTTC
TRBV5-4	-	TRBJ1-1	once	CASSLVGTMNTEAFF	TGTGCCAGCAGCTTGGTAGGCACTATGAACACTGAAGCTTTCTTT
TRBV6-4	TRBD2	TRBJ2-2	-	CASSPVGGEYTGELFF	TGTGCCAGCAGTCCCGTGGGGGGGGAATACACCGGGGAGCTGTTTTTT
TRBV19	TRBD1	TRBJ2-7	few	CASSITPTGIYEQYF	TGTGCCAGTAGTATAACCCCGACAGGGATCTACGAGCAGTACTTC
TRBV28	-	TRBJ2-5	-	CASSLFFGVRTQYF	TGTGCCAGCAGTTTATTCTTCGGGGTTCGGACCCAGTACTTC
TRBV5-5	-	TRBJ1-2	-	CASSPGLWEDYGYTF	TGTGCCAGCAGCCCTGGCCTATGGGAGGACTATGGCTACACCTTC
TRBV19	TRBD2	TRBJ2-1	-	CASSTGTSGTNEQFF	TGTGCCAGTAGCACCGGGACTAGCGGGACCAATGAGCAGTTCTTC
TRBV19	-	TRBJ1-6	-	CASSIVQASDSPLHF	TGTGCCAGTAGTATAGTTCAAGCATCCGATTCACCCCTCCACTTT
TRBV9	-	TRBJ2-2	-	CASSVGPANTGELFF	TGTGCCAGCAGCGTAGGCCCAGCGAACACCGGGGAGCTGTTTTTT
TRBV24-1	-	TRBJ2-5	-	CATSDGRVGETQYF	TGTGCCACCAGTGATGGGCGGGTAGGAGAGACCCAGTACTTC
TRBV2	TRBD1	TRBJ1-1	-	CASSRNSGGTEAFF	TGTGCCAGCAGTCGAAATTCAGGGGGAACTGAAGCTTTCTTT
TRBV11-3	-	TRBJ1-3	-	CASSLEAGQDTIYF	TGTGCCAGCAGCTTAGAGGCAGGGCAAGACACCATATATTTT
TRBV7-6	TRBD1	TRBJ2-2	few	CASSWTGGNTGELFF	TGTGCCAGCAGCTGGACAGGGGGCAATACCGGGGAGCTGTTTTTT
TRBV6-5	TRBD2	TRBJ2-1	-	CASSYRGGLEQFF	TGTGCCAGCAGTTACCGCGGGGGGTTGGAGCAGTTCTTC
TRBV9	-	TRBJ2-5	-	CASSRWASEETQYF	TGTGCCAGCAGCAGATGGGCTAGCGAAGAGACCCAGTACTTC
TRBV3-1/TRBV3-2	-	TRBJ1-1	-	CASSLGGSGAEAFF	TGTGCCAGCAGCCTAGGGGGTTCCGGTGCTGAAGCTTTCTTT
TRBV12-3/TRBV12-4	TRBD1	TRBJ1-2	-	CASSLDRGYGYTF	TGTGCCAGCAGCCTCGACAGGGGTTATGGCTACACCTTC
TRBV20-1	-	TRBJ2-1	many	CSARGGPVQFF	TGCAGTGCTAGAGGGGGGCCCGTACAGTTCTTC
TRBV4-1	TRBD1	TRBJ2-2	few	CASSQDIDRVAGELFF	TGCGCCAGCAGCCAAGATATCGACAGGGTGGCCGGGGAGCTGTTTTTT
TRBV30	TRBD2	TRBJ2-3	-	CAWNLGGRRDTQYF	TGTGCCTGGAACCTGGGGGGGAGGCGAGATACGCAGTATTTT
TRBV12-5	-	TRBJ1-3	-	CASAPSGSGNTIYF	TGTGCTAGTGCTCCTTCAGGCTCTGGAAACACCATATATTTT
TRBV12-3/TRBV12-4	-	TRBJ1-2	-	CASSKQPNYGYTF	TGTGCCAGCAGCAAACAGCCTAACTATGGCTACACCTTC
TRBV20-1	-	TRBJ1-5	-	CSASYSKNQPQHF	TGCAGTGCTAGTTACAGTAAAAATCAGCCCCAGCATTTT
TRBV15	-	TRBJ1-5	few	CATSDGGTRPQPQHF	TGTGCCACCAGCGATGGGGGGACGCGACCCCAGCCCCAGCATTTT
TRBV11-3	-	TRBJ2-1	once	CASSLDRDNEQFF	TGTGCCAGCAGCTTAGATCGTGACAATGAGCAGTTCTTC
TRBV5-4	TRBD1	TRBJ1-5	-	CASSPGTGLNQPQHF	TGTGCCAGCAGCCCAGGGACAGGTCTCAATCAGCCCCAGCATTTT
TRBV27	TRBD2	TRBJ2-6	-	CASSPRLAGDSGANVLTF	TGTGCCAGCAGTCCTAGACTAGCGGGGGACTCTGGGGCCAACGTCCTGACTTTC
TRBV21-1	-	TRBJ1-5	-	CASSKGAGPGGQPQHF	TGTGCCAGCAGCAAAGGGGCAGGCCCGGGAGGTCAGCCCCAGCATTTT
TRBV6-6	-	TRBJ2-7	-	CASTLDTSSSYEQYF	TGTGCCAGCACCTTGGACACCTCATCCTCCTACGAGCAGTACTTC
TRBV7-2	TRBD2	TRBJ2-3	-	CASSRTSGTAATDTQYF	TGTGCCAGCAGCAGGACTAGCGGGACCGCCGCAACAGATACGCAGTATTTT
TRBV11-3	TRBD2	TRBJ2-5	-	CASSRGEVYQETQYF	TGTGCCAGCAGCCGGGGGGAGGTTTACCAAGAGACCCAGTACTTC
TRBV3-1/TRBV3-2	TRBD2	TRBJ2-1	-	CASSQDRRLGRGAYNEQFF	TGTGCCAGCAGCCAAGACCGCCGACTTGGACGGGGGGCCTACAATGAGCAGTTCTTC
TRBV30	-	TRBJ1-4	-	CAWSVSGAEKLFF	TGTGCCTGGAGTGTGTCAGGGGCTGAAAAACTGTTTTTT
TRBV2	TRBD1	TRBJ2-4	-	CASSDNRGNIQYF	TGTGCCAGCAGTGATAACAGGGGGAACATTCAGTACTTC
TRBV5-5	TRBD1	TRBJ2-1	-	CASSSGTGGYNEQFF	TGTGCCAGCAGCTCTGGGACAGGGGGCTACAATGAGCAGTTCTTC